These 8 T cell receptor beta chains were all obtained from the same sample, sequenced in a study of breast tumors, draining lymph nodes, adjacent tissues. Axillary draining lymph nodes of breast cancer patients supplied the node samples. One entry per CDR3 protein, called by TCRdb with MiXCR from the multiplex PCR reads. Of about 220,000 distinct CDR3 sequences in the sample, around 34% are singletons; the top ten hold approximately 3.6%. The specimen sequenced was axillary lymph node tissue. These receptor sequences come from a female donor with breast cancer. Some clones in this sample may be carry-over from other donors' samples.

There are a few counts of this clonotype. This may stem from a read error, because a much larger clone lies one nucleotide away. This chain connects TRBV20-1 to TRBJ2-1; TRBD1 matches 9 bases. The V and J ends lost 2 bases and 2 bases, in that order; junction bases with no gene match: 7. The length of the CDR3 is 16 residues. CDR1 and CDR2 (germline): DFQATT, SNEGSKA (reference sequence). CDR3 amino acids: CSARPFDRGAYNEQFF. The CDR3 region has the DNA TGCAGTGCTAGACCTTTCGACAGGGGGGCCTACAATGAGCAGTTCTTC.

This clonotype occurred many times. This chain links TRBV6-1 with TRBJ1-6; unclear D gene. The CDR3 loop spans 13 amino acids. In germline, CDR1 is MNHNS, CDR2 SASEGT. V was shortened by 6 bases and J by 5 bases, with 8 bases between the two germline ends. CDR3 protein: CASSGLDNSPLHF. For the CDR3, the DNA is TGTGCCAGCAGCGGACTTGATAATTCACCCCTCCACTTT.

Of note for this clonotype: Since a much larger clone is just one base distant, this may be a read error. V is TRBV7-2 and J is TRBJ2-5; maybe TRBD2 (5 bases). The CDR3 contains 15 residues. Looked up from germline, CDR1 is SGHTA and CDR2 is FQGNSA. The CDR3 sequence is CASSRPSGSGETQHF. CDR3 nucleotide sequence: TGTGCCAGCAGCCGCCCCTCGGGGTCTGGGGAGACCCAGCACTTC.

This clonotype was detected ten times or more. The gene calls are TRBV7-2 and TRBJ1-5, with D possibly TRBD1 on 6 matching bases. This CDR3 region has 15 residues. With 1 base removed from V and 4 bases from J, the gap between germline ends came to 11 bases. Germline CDR1 reads SGHTA; CDR2 reads FQGNSA. This CDR3 reads CASSLGIQGNQPQHF. CDR3 nucleotide sequence: TGTGCCAGCAGCTTAGGGATTCAGGGGAATCAGCCCCAGCATTTT.

This clonotype was detected ten times or more. For the CDR3, the DNA is TGCAGTGCTAGATCAAACACCTATGGCTACACCTTC. It translates to CSARSNTYGYTF. The chain joins TRBV20-1 to TRBJ1-2; D ambiguous. Trimming left V 2 bases short and J 4 bases short, with 8 bases between. Germline loops: CDR1 DFQATT, CDR2 SNEGSKA (reference sequence). The CDR3 is 12 residues long.

This clonotype was detected ten times or more. The J gene is TRBJ2-2, the V gene TRBV7-3; no definite D call. Germline values: CDR1 SGHTA, CDR2 FQGTGA. V was trimmed by 1 base and J by 6 bases, leaving 9 bases between them. The CDR3 sequence is 14 residues long. The DNA for the CDR3 is TGTGCCAGCAGCTTAAACCGCTACCCCGGGGAGCTGTTTTTT. Its translation is CASSLNRYPGELFF.

The genes are TRBV2 and TRBJ2-1; 7 bases are shared with TRBD1. The V gene end was trimmed by 7 bases and the J gene end by 15 bases; junction bases not matched to a gene: 12. This CDR3 spans 12 amino acids. CDR1 is SNHLY, CDR2 FYNNEI, per germline. The CDR3, as DNA: TGTGCCAGCATCAGAGACAGGGCGTCATCGTTCTTC. Translating gives CASIRDRASSFF. The full variable domain, its missing parts supplied by reference TRBV2 and TRBJ2-1, is EPEVTQTPSHQVTQMGQEVILRCVPISNHLYFYWYRQILGQKVEFLVSFYNNEISEKSEIFDDQFSVERPDGSNFTLKIRSTKLEDSAMYFCASIRDRASSFFGPGTRLTVL.

Notes on this clonotype: One base away lies a much larger clone, so this may be a sequencing read error. V and J are TRBV18 and TRBJ2-6; D perhaps matches TRBD2 (6 bases). Germline assignment: CDR1 KGHSH and CDR2 LQKENI. The CDR3 extends over 16 amino acids. The CDR3 region is CAGSPFGGTGANVLTF. DNA of the CDR3: TGTGCCGGCTCACCATTCGGAGGGACTGGGGCCAACGTCCTGACTTTC.